One and the same sample provided the 14 T cell receptor beta chains below, sequenced in a study of OX40 agonist ivuxolimab in advanced cancers. Sequenced by immunoSEQ multiplex PCR; TCRdb stores in-frame clones only, minus some. This sample has 90,000 to 100,000 clones, with 90% to 97% found just once. Sequenced here: CD4+ or CD8+ T cells sorted from blood, sampled in a trial of the OX40 agonist ivuxolimab. The origin of the receptors is an adult with an advanced solid tumor such as melanoma, head and neck, liver or kidney cancer.

J is TRBJ2-5 and V is TRBV6-5, with D perhaps being TRBD1 or TRBD2 (5 bases each). The CDR3 runs 14 residues. Germline CDR1 reads MNHEY; CDR2 reads SVGAGI. The V gene lost 8 bases and the J gene lost 3 bases, with 16 bases spanning the gap. The CDR3 protein is CASQSSGTKETQYF. CDR3 in DNA: TGTGCCAGCCAGTCCTCCGGGACGAAAGAGACCCAGTACTTC.

This chain links TRBV6-6 with TRBJ2-1, with 8 nucleotides matching TRBD2. The CDR3 is made up of 15 amino acids. V lost 5 bases to trimming and J lost 3 bases; unmatched junction nucleotides: 6. Looked up from germline, CDR1 is MNHNY and CDR2 is SVGAGI (reference sequence). In nucleotides, the CDR3 is TGTGCCAGCAGTAATCGGGAGGGGCTCTACAATGAGCAGTTCTTC. Its translation: CASSNREGLYNEQFF.

The V call is TRBV7-9, the J call TRBJ1-5; 9 bases align to TRBD1. This CDR3 spans 14 amino acids. V lost 5 bases, J lost 6 bases, and 5 bases stayed unmatched. Germline V gives CDR1 SEHNR, CDR2 FQNEAQ (reference sequence). The CDR3 is CASSAGQGGQPQHF. CDR3 sequence (DNA): TGTGCCAGCAGCGCGGGACAGGGAGGTCAGCCCCAGCATTTT.

V usage is TRBV6-5 and J usage is TRBJ1-2; 7 bases agree with TRBD1. The CDR3 length is 14 residues. Germline assignment: CDR1 MNHEY and CDR2 SVGAGI. V gave up 6 bases and J gave up 5 bases; unmatched junction bases: 9. This CDR3 is CASSLGTATYGYTF. Here the CDR3 DNA reads TGTGCCAGCAGCCTGGGGACAGCAACTTATGGCTACACCTTC.

The chain couples TRBV12-5 to TRBJ2-7; perhaps TRBD1 as D (5 bases). V lost 6 bases, J lost 1 base, and 13 bases lay in between. This CDR3 comprises 14 residues. Germline-derived CDR1 and CDR2 are LGHNT and FRNRAP. The CDR3 loop is CASGYQDISYEQYF. In DNA, the CDR3 is TGTGCTAGTGGGTATCAGGACATATCCTACGAGCAGTACTTC.

This chain links TRBV27 with TRBJ1-2; no reliable D call. The CDR3 consists of 13 residues. The V end was cut by 4 bases, the J end by 5 bases, with 11 bases between. Germline assignment: CDR1 MNHEY and CDR2 SMNVEV (reference sequence). The CDR3 DNA is TGTGCCAGCAGTTCCAGGACGGATTATGGCTACACCTTC. It codes for CASSSRTDYGYTF.

The V gene is TRBV27, the J gene TRBJ2-2; D is unclear. Germline V gene lookup returns CDR1 MNHEY and CDR2 SMNVEV (reference sequence). CDR3 size: 14 residues. The ends were cut back, 3 bases at V and 0 bases at J, with 5 bases in the middle. In nucleotides, the CDR3 is TGTGCCAGCAGTTTTTATTCGAACACCGGGGAGCTGTTTTTT. This translates into CASSFYSNTGELFF.

The chain employs TRBV27 and TRBJ2-1; perhaps TRBD2 as D (6 bases). Trimming removed 7 bases at V and 0 bases at J, with 13 bases between. This CDR3 contains 15 residues. CDR1 and CDR2 (germline): MNHEY, SMNVEV (reference sequence). CDR3 sequence: CASKPLANSYNEQFF. The CDR3 bases are TGTGCCAGCAAACCCCTAGCGAACTCCTACAATGAGCAGTTCTTC.

V is TRBV11-2 and J is TRBJ2-1; TRBD2 matches at 9 bases. After removal of 2 bases from V and 5 bases from J, the junction contained 4 bases not matched to a gene. Germline V gene sequence: CDR1 SGHAT, CDR2 FQNNGV. CDR3 size: 15 residues. The CDR3 loop reads CASSLLTSGNNEQFF. The CDR3 region has the DNA TGTGCCAGCAGCTTATTGACTAGCGGTAACAATGAGCAGTTCTTC.

The V call is TRBV14, the J call TRBJ2-1; the match to TRBD2 covers 9 bases. V shed 3 bases, J shed 6 bases, and the junction held 9 bases outside the gene matches. Germline CDR1 and CDR2: SGHDN and FVKESK. This CDR3 is built from 16 residues. CDR3 protein: CASSQYMGLAPNEQFF. CDR3 nucleotide sequence: TGTGCCAGCAGCCAGTACATGGGACTAGCCCCCAATGAGCAGTTCTTC.

The chain uses TRBV7-9 and TRBJ1-5; D gene unclear. The CDR3 is 12 residues long. Germline V gives CDR1 SEHNR, CDR2 FQNEAQ (reference sequence). Trimming pared 0 bases from V and 3 bases from J, leaving 0 bases between. The CDR3 region is CASSLANQPQHF. CDR3 nucleotides: TGTGCCAGCAGCTTAGCCAATCAGCCCCAGCATTTT.

The chain links TRBV2 to TRBJ2-5; 7 bases align to TRBD1. Germline V gives CDR1 SNHLY, CDR2 FYNNEI. The J segment lost 5 bases and the V segment lost 11 bases, leaving 8 bases of the junction unmatched. CDR3 size: 12 residues. The CDR3 is CAGSTGMETQYF. In DNA, the CDR3 is TGTGCCGGGTCGACAGGGATGGAGACCCAGTACTTC.

This chain uses TRBV19 with TRBJ1-5; TRBD1 agrees at 7 bases. From germline, CDR1 is LNHDA and CDR2 SQIVND (reference sequence). The CDR3 is 13 amino acids. V dropped 5 bases and J dropped 7; count of bases not matched to a gene: 5. In nucleotides, the CDR3 is TGTGCCAGTAGTTACAGGGGCAGCCAGCCCCAGCATTTT. Residues: CASSYRGSQPQHF.

The chain couples TRBV5-4 to TRBJ2-7; maybe TRBD2 (5 bases). The ends were cut back, 4 bases at V and 3 bases at J, with 11 bases in the middle. The CDR3 covers 13 residues. Germline V CDR1 and CDR2: SGHNT, YYREEE (reference sequence). The CDR3 DNA follows: TGTGCCAGCAGCCCCCGGGGTAACTACGAGCAGTACTTC. This translates into CASSPRGNYEQYF. Together with reference TRBV5-4 and TRBJ2-7, the CDR3 gives the full variable domain: ETGVTQSPTHLIKTRGQQVTLRCSSQSGHNTVSWYQQALGQGPQFIFQYYREEENGRGNFPPRFSGLQFPNYSSELNVNALELDDSALYLCASSPRGNYEQYFGPGTRLTVT.